The entry below gives a single T cell receptor (beta chain) sequence along with its context. As yet, its antigen is unknown. The donors, all of them Caucasian adults, lived in Nashville, Tennessee. These data come from a study of shared clonotypes between healthy human individuals. Whole-study results and caveats: Sampling involved blood alone; tissue repertoires likely differ.

The ends were cut back, 4 bases at V and 10 bases at J, with 8 bases in the middle. Germline V gene sequence: CDR1 SGHTA, CDR2 FQGNSA. The CDR3 extends over 11 amino acids. Ten immunoSEQ deep assay plates were used by the authors to sequence unsorted PBMC DNA. The data were produced by immunoSEQ multiplex PCR, yet TCRdb's version contains in-frame clones alone and is incomplete. The repertoire includes more than 400,000 clones, more than 65% of them detected once, and about 13% sits in the top ten. Sequences were obtained from PBMCs. The chain uses TRBV7-2 and TRBJ2-1; D is undetermined. The TCR was taken from a woman aged 40 to 50 in good health. Some clones in this sample may be carry-over from other donors' samples. CDR3 loop: CASSSAFEQFF. DNA for the CDR3: TGTGCCAGCAGCTCCGCCTTCGAGCAGTTCTTC.